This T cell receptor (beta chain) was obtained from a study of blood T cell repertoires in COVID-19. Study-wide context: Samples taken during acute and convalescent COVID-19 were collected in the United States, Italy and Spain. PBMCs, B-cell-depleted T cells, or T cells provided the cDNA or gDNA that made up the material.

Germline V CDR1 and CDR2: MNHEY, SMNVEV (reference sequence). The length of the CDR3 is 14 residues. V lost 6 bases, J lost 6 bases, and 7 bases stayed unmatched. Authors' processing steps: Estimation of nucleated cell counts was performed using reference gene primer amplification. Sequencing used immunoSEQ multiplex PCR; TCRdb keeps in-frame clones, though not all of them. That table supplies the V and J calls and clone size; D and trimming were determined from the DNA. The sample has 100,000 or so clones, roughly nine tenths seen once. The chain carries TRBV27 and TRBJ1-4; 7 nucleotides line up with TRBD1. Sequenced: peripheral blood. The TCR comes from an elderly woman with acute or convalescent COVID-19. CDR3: CASRKQGLDEKLFF. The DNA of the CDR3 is TGTGCCAGCAGGAAACAGGGGTTGGATGAAAAACTGTTTTTT.